One sample yielded the 30 T cell receptor beta chains listed below, sequenced in a study of shared clonotypes between healthy human individuals. Sequenced by immunoSEQ multiplex PCR; TCRdb stores in-frame clones only, minus some. Among some 1 million clones listed, around 74% were seen once. Material for sequencing was memory CD4+ T cells sorted from blood. This sample's subset: CD45RA-negative fraction. Receptors were obtained from a man aged 18 to 30 in good health.

This clone was counted at least ten times. The rearrangement links TRBV7-9 to TRBJ2-3; no reliable D call. The CDR3 loop spans 15 amino acids. Per germline, CDR1 SEHNR and CDR2 FQNEAQ (reference sequence). V was trimmed by 1 base and J by 1 base, leaving 9 bases between them. CDR3 coding DNA: TGTGCCAGCAGCTTAGTAGGGCACCGCACAGATACGCAGTATTTT. Translation: CASSLVGHRTDTQYF.

J is TRBJ2-2 and V is TRBV6-1; no clear D. CDR1 MNHNS and CDR2 SASEGT come from the germline V gene. Trimming took off 5 bases at V and 5 bases at J, with 12 bases between the two ends. The CDR3 length is 14 residues. The CDR3 DNA is TGTGCCAGCAGTTGGAACGAACCTACCGGGGAGCTGTTTTTT. Its protein is CASSWNEPTGELFF.

The rearrangement joins TRBV6-6 to TRBJ2-2; D possibly uses TRBD1 or TRBD2 (6 bases each). V lost 5 bases and J lost 6, with 10 bases in between. Germline V gives CDR1 MNHNY, CDR2 SVGAGI (reference sequence). The CDR3 totals 13 residues. The CDR3 nucleotides read TGTGCCAGCAGTAAGGGGGGCCCCGGGGAGCTGTTTTTT. The encoded protein is CASSKGGPGELFF.

The chain is built from TRBV23-1 and TRBJ1-3; 10 bases align to TRBD1. TRBV23-1 is known as an ORF, though its function is uncertain. The J segment lost 3 bases and the V segment lost 3 bases, leaving 5 bases of the junction unmatched. This CDR3 has 16 amino acids. The CDR3 coding sequence is TGCGCCAGCAGTCATCGGGACAGGGGAGGTGGAAACACCATATATTTT. Protein sequence: CASSHRDRGGGNTIYF.

The CDR3 DNA reads as TGTGCCATCAGTGACCCCCTCTCTGGAAACACCATATATTTT. The encoded protein is CAISDPLSGNTIYF. The chain combines TRBV10-3 with TRBJ1-3, with D hard to call. This CDR3 contains 14 residues. CDR1 and CDR2 (germline): ENHRY, SYGVKD. V was cut by 3 bases and J by 0 bases, with 6 bases left in between.

The genes are TRBV27 and TRBJ1-4; perhaps TRBD1 as D (5 bases). Germline assignment: CDR1 MNHEY and CDR2 SMNVEV (reference sequence). CDR3 length equals 13 residues. Deletions cut 9 bases from V and 7 bases from J, with 15 bases between. Here the CDR3 reads CASSRGEGEKLFF. CDR3 DNA sequence: TGTGCCAGTAGTAGGGGCGAGGGTGAAAAACTGTTTTTT.

The chain carries TRBV18 and TRBJ1-1, with 7 positions matching TRBD1. CDR1 is KGHSH, CDR2 LQKENI, per germline. V shed 3 bases, J shed 1 base, and the junction held 5 bases outside the gene matches. The CDR3 extends over 15 amino acids. The CDR3 here is CASSPIQGPNTEAFF. CDR3 in DNA: TGTGCCAGCTCACCGATACAGGGGCCGAACACTGAAGCTTTCTTT.

This clone was recorded many times. The rearrangement joins TRBV15 to TRBJ2-1; 14 bases fit TRBD2. CDR3 size: 15 residues. Unmatched junction bases numbered 2, after V lost 5 bases and J lost 5 bases. Germline assignment: CDR1 LNHNV and CDR2 YYDKDF (reference sequence). The DNA for the CDR3 is TGTGCCACCAGCGGACTAGCGGGGGGCCACAATGAGCAGTTCTTC. Its protein is CATSGLAGGHNEQFF.

The rearrangement joins TRBV28 to TRBJ1-4; D is uncertain. The CDR3 length is 15 residues. The V gene's germline CDR1 is MDHEN and CDR2 SYDVKM. The ends were cut back, 4 bases at V and 3 bases at J, with 12 bases in the middle. CDR3 residues: CASSSSGKANEKLFF. In DNA, the CDR3 is TGTGCCAGCAGTTCCTCCGGGAAGGCTAATGAAAAACTGTTTTTT. Drawing the rest from reference TRBV28 and TRBJ1-4, the complete variable domain is DVKVTQSSRYLVKRTGEKVFLECVQDMDHENMFWYRQDPGLGLRLIYFSYDVKMKEKGDIPEGYSVSREKKERFSLILESASTNQTSMYLCASSSSGKANEKLFFGSGTQLSVL.

The chain joins TRBV4-2 to TRBJ2-2; D is perhaps TRBD1 (6 bases). The length of the CDR3 is 16 residues. V dropped 3 bases and J dropped 2 bases, with 13 bases sitting between them. In germline, CDR1 is LGHNA, CDR2 YNFKEQ. In DNA, the CDR3 is TGTGCCAGCAGCCAGACTGGGACACCTAACACCGGGGAGCTGTTTTTT. It is translated as CASSQTGTPNTGELFF.

This chain links TRBV27 with TRBJ1-2, with TRBD1 matching over 10 bases. V lost 6 bases and J lost 5; bases outside the gene matches: 6. This CDR3 region has 14 residues. CDR1 and CDR2 (germline): MNHEY, SMNVEV (reference sequence). The CDR3 DNA follows: TGTGCCAGCAGCCGGGGACAGGGGAGTTATGGCTACACCTTC. Its protein is CASSRGQGSYGYTF.

V gene TRBV5-6 combines with J gene TRBJ1-6; TRBD1 agrees at 9 bases. The junction had 7 bases not matched to a gene; V was cut back by 0 bases and J by 9 bases. The CDR3 contains 16 residues. CDR1 and CDR2 (germline): SGHDT, YYEEEE. This chain's CDR3 is CASSLVGGTGTSPLHF. Here the CDR3 DNA reads TGTGCCAGCAGCTTGGTAGGCGGGACAGGGACTTCACCCCTCCACTTT.

This clone was observed a handful of times. The DNA for the CDR3 is TGTGCCAGCAGCCCCAGTTCGCAGGGGTCGAGGGGCTACACCTTC. It specifies CASSPSSQGSRGYTF. This chain uses TRBV7-9 with TRBJ1-2, with D maybe TRBD1 (6 bases). V lost 5 bases and J lost 8, with 21 bases in between. This CDR3 spans 15 amino acids. CDR1 SEHNR and CDR2 FQNEAQ come from the germline V gene (reference sequence).

This rearrangement joins TRBV30 to TRBJ2-7, with D perhaps TRBD2 (5 bases). V was cut by 1 base and J by 6 bases, with 16 bases left in between. From germline, CDR1 is GTSNPN and CDR2 SVGIG (reference sequence). The CDR3 is 14 amino acids. The CDR3 is CAWSGRVWAGEQYF. The CDR3, as DNA: TGTGCCTGGAGTGGCCGGGTGTGGGCGGGCGAGCAGTACTTC.

V and J are TRBV10-3 and TRBJ2-3; D is undetermined. Germline loops: CDR1 ENHRY, CDR2 SYGVKD. The length of the CDR3 is 15 residues. V was shortened by 10 bases and J by 1 base, with 18 bases between the two germline ends. CDR3 nucleotide sequence: TGTGCCACCTGGACGGGTCTAGTAGGCACAGATACGCAGTATTTT. As protein: CATWTGLVGTDTQYF.

The chain employs TRBV7-2 and TRBJ1-5; D gene uncertain. V was trimmed by 5 bases and J by 4 bases, leaving 6 bases between them. The germline CDR1 and CDR2 sequences are SGHTA and FQGNSA. The CDR3 is 12 residues long. The CDR3 is CASSKQNQPQHF. The DNA of the CDR3 is TGTGCCAGCAGCAAACAGAATCAGCCCCAGCATTTT.

This chain uses TRBV29-1 with TRBJ1-1; 8 nucleotides agree with TRBD1. The V and J ends lost 3 bases and 3 bases, in that order; junction bases with no gene match: 3. Per the germline V gene, CDR1 is SQVTM and CDR2 is ANQGSEA. The CDR3 extends over 13 amino acids. The CDR3 is CSVDPGGYTEAFF. CDR3 in DNA: TGCAGCGTTGACCCAGGGGGCTACACTGAAGCTTTCTTT.

The chain combines TRBV6-1 with TRBJ2-1; tentative D call: TRBD2 (6 bases). The CDR3 sequence is 14 residues long. V was cut by 7 bases and J by 12 bases, with 22 bases left in between. Germline V gene sequence: CDR1 MNHNS, CDR2 SASEGT. CDR3 nucleotides: TGTGCCAGCAAGGCTGGGTGGGCGGGGATTTGGCAGTTCTTC. It yields the protein CASKAGWAGIWQFF.

The rearrangement joins TRBV5-1 to TRBJ2-2; D gene ambiguous. V was trimmed by 5 bases and J by 1 base, leaving 9 bases between them. This CDR3 spans 14 amino acids. CDR1 and CDR2 (germline): SGHRS, YFSETQ. CDR3 sequence (DNA): TGCGCCAGCAGTGAGAGACAGAACACCGGGGAGCTGTTTTTT. Its protein is CASSERQNTGELFF.

The CDR3 region is CASSLDGGLNYGYTF. The CDR3 DNA reads as TGTGCCAGCAGCTTAGATGGAGGCTTAAACTATGGCTACACCTTC. This chain connects TRBV11-2 to TRBJ1-2, with D unclear. CDR1 and CDR2 (germline): SGHAT, FQNNGV. V was clipped by 0 bases and J by 2 bases, with 10 bases between them. There are 15 residues in the CDR3.

The chain uses TRBV19 and TRBJ2-3; D gene uncertain. The V gene's germline CDR1 is LNHDA and CDR2 SQIVND (reference sequence). The CDR3 totals 13 residues. Between the trimmed V and J ends, which lost 6 bases and 6 bases, there was a span of 13 bases. The CDR3 is CASSRAHWDTQYF. CDR3 in DNA: TGTGCCAGTAGCCGGGCCCACTGGGATACGCAGTATTTT.

The chain uses TRBV10-2 and TRBJ2-5; D gene uncertain. CDR3 length equals 13 residues. From germline, CDR1 is WSHSY and CDR2 SAAADI. V was pared by 4 bases and J by 0 bases, with 6 bases between. DNA of the CDR3: TGCGCCAGCAGTGGGCAGAACCAAGAGACCCAGTACTTC. Its translation is CASSGQNQETQYF.

V gene TRBV6-1 combines with J gene TRBJ2-7, with TRBD2 matching over 7 bases. The CDR3 totals 16 residues. V lost 4 bases, J lost 0 bases, and 9 bases stayed unmatched. Germline values: CDR1 MNHNS, CDR2 SASEGT. DNA of the CDR3: TGTGCCAGCAGTGGAAGAGCGGGAATTCCCTCCTACGAGCAGTACTTC. As protein: CASSGRAGIPSYEQYF.

This sequence joins TRBV6-1 and TRBJ1-5; D is possibly TRBD1 (5 bases). CDR3 length: 14 residues. Germline CDR1 MNHNS, CDR2 SASEGT. V was pared by 5 bases and J by 2 bases, with 10 bases between. This chain's CDR3 is CASSPRDGNQPQHF. The CDR3, as DNA: TGTGCCAGCAGTCCCCGGGACGGCAATCAGCCCCAGCATTTT.

This chain connects TRBV9 to TRBJ2-1; D remains ambiguous. Looked up from germline, CDR1 is SGDLS and CDR2 is YYNGEE. The CDR3 sequence is 15 residues long. The ends were cut back, 0 bases at V and 2 bases at J, with 9 bases in the middle. CDR3 DNA: TGTGCCAGCAGCGTAGGTCGGACGACCTACAATGAGCAGTTCTTC. It specifies CASSVGRTTYNEQFF.

This clone was observed a few times. The sample has other DNA sequences that encode this CDR3 too. The V gene is TRBV30, the J gene TRBJ1-5, with 8 positions matching TRBD1. The CDR3 loop spans 13 amino acids. Trimming removed 0 bases from V and 7 bases from J; junction bases left unmatched: 2. The germline V gene has CDR1 GTSNPN and CDR2 SVGIG (reference sequence). The CDR3 reads CAWSVQGGQPQHF. The CDR3 DNA sequence: TGTGCCTGGAGTGTACAGGGGGGGCAGCCCCAGCATTTT.

The chain uses TRBV5-1 and TRBJ2-3; 10 nucleotides agree with TRBD2. The CDR3 runs to 18 residues. Germline V CDR1 and CDR2: SGHRS, YFSETQ. After removal of 3 bases from V and 4 bases from J, the junction contained 14 bases not matched to a gene. The CDR3 bases are TGCGCCAGCAGCTGGGGGGGATCTAGCGGGAGCGGCTCAGATACGCAGTATTTT. The encoded protein is CASSWGGSSGSGSDTQYF.

The chain employs TRBV15 and TRBJ2-5, with D possibly being TRBD1 (5 bases). Per the germline V gene, CDR1 is LNHNV and CDR2 is YYDKDF (reference sequence). This CDR3 is 11 amino acids long. The V gene lost 7 bases and the J gene lost 2 bases, with 5 bases spanning the gap. CDR3 residues: CATKGQETQYF. In DNA, the CDR3 is TGTGCCACCAAGGGGCAAGAGACCCAGTACTTC.

The J gene is TRBJ2-1, the V gene TRBV10-1, with TRBD1 as a possible D gene (5 bases). The CDR3 has 15 residues. Between the trimmed V and J ends, which lost 3 bases and 2 bases, there was a span of 11 bases. CDR1 WNHNN and CDR2 SYGVQD come from the germline V gene (reference sequence). In DNA form, the CDR3 reads TGCGCCAGCAGTGAAAGGGGTCCTACCTACAATGAGCAGTTCTTC. It translates to CASSERGPTYNEQFF.

The chain couples TRBV5-1 to TRBJ2-7; D gene ambiguous. Germline values: CDR1 SGHRS, CDR2 YFSETQ. Trimming removed 0 bases from V and 6 bases from J, with 7 bases in between. This CDR3 contains 12 residues. The CDR3 sequence is CASSLVGLEQYF. In nucleotides, the CDR3 is TGCGCCAGCAGCTTGGTGGGTCTCGAGCAGTACTTC.